This is a list of T cell receptor beta chains from one sample in a study of blood T cell repertoires in COVID-19. TCRdb's table, derived via immunoSEQ multiplex PCR, lists solely in-frame clones and lacks some. The sample lists around 130,000 clones; roughly 80% were seen once. Source material: peripheral blood. Every receptor here comes from a man between 45 and 60 years old with acute or convalescent COVID-19. CDR3s include the opening cysteine and the closing phenylalanine or tryptophan. A D gene is named only where the DNA matches it firmly. Size is omitted from some rows. Given values are once, few, many or a class for expanded clones.

v_gene	d_gene	abundance	j_gene	CDR3aa	CDR3nt
TRBV5-1	-	few	TRBJ1-3	CASSLGQPSGNTIYF	TGCGCCAGCAGCTTGGGACAGCCGTCTGGAAACACCATATATTTT
TRBV19	-	-	TRBJ1-5	CASSVGLNSNQPQHF	TGTGCCAGTAGTGTAGGACTGAATAGCAATCAGCCCCAGCATTTT
TRBV5-1	TRBD1	-	TRBJ1-2	CASSYTAGQQYGYTF	TGCGCCAGCAGCTACACCGCGGGACAGCAGTATGGCTACACCTTC
TRBV11-2	-	-	TRBJ2-1	CASSFFRGTNEQFF	TGTGCCAGCAGCTTTTTCCGGGGGACCAATGAGCAGTTCTTC
TRBV11-2	-	-	TRBJ1-1	CASSLTRGNTEAFF	TGTGCCAGCAGCTTAACCCGGGGAAACACTGAAGCTTTCTTT
TRBV6-5	TRBD2	-	TRBJ2-1	CASSSRAGGREQFF	TGTGCCAGCAGTTCTCGTGCGGGGGGGCGTGAGCAGTTCTTC
TRBV28	TRBD1	-	TRBJ1-4	CASRDQGAREKLFF	TGTGCCAGCAGAGACCAGGGGGCGCGTGAAAAACTGTTTTTT
TRBV11-2	TRBD1	-	TRBJ1-1	CASSSGQGFTEAFF	TGTGCCAGCAGCTCCGGACAGGGGTTCACTGAAGCTTTCTTT
TRBV5-1	TRBD2	-	TRBJ2-5	CASSPEAAGGRETQYF	TGCGCCAGCAGCCCGGAAGCGGCGGGGGGGCGCGAGACCCAGTACTTC
TRBV6-5	TRBD1	many	TRBJ1-1	CASSQRRQGASEAFF	TGTGCCAGCAGTCAAAGGAGGCAGGGGGCGAGTGAAGCTTTCTTT
TRBV24-1	-	-	TRBJ1-5	CATRTQGAYRNQPQHF	TGTGCCACCAGGACACAAGGGGCATATCGAAATCAGCCCCAGCATTTT
TRBV5-1	TRBD2	-	TRBJ2-5	CASSRQGTSGGEETQYF	TGCGCCAGCAGCCGACAGGGAACTAGCGGGGGGGAGGAGACCCAGTACTTC
TRBV10-3	-	-	TRBJ2-5	CAISDGQTQETQYF	TGTGCCATCAGTGATGGACAGACCCAAGAGACCCAGTACTTC
TRBV23-1	TRBD1	-	TRBJ2-6	CASSQLEDREVYLDWPGANVLTF	TGCGCCAGCAGTCAACTCGAGGACAGGGAAGTATATTTGGACTGGCCTGGGGCCAACGTCCTGACTTTC
TRBV6-5	TRBD1	-	TRBJ1-6	CASSMTGQGISPLHF	TGTGCCAGCAGTATGACGGGACAGGGGATTTCACCCCTCCACTTT
TRBV24-1	TRBD1	-	TRBJ2-5	CATSDPGQGQETQYF	TGTGCCACCAGTGATCCGGGACAGGGGCAAGAGACCCAGTACTTC
TRBV9	TRBD2	once	TRBJ2-1	CASSVVAGGLSYNEQFF	TGTGCCAGCAGCGTAGTGGCGGGGGGGCTTAGCTACAATGAGCAGTTCTTC
TRBV18	TRBD1	-	TRBJ2-1	CASSYLTGGYNEQFF	TGTGCCAGCTCCTACTTGACAGGGGGATACAATGAGCAGTTCTTC
TRBV12-3/TRBV12-4	-	-	TRBJ1-2	CASSLRRGGGYTF	TGTGCCAGCAGTTTAAGGCGGGGTGGCGGCTACACCTTC
TRBV5-4	-	many	TRBJ1-6	CASGDSGHLNSPLHF	TGTGCCAGCGGCGACTCGGGACACTTAAATTCACCCCTCCACTTT
TRBV2	TRBD2	once	TRBJ2-3	CASSGLSGGWTDTQYF	TGTGCCAGCAGTGGCCTCAGCGGGGGCTGGACAGATACGCAGTATTTT
TRBV5-8	TRBD1	once	TRBJ1-5	CASSSTGDRNQPQHF	TGTGCCAGCAGCTCGACAGGGGATCGTAATCAGCCCCAGCATTTT
TRBV7-6	-	-	TRBJ1-1	CASSFSAGNTEAFF	TGTGCCAGCAGCTTTAGCGCCGGGAACACTGAAGCTTTCTTT
TRBV3-1/TRBV3-2	-	many	TRBJ2-2	CASSRHGGGELFF	TGTGCCAGCAGCCGACACGGGGGCGGGGAGCTGTTTTTT
TRBV2	-	once	TRBJ2-2	CASSDQGATNTGELFF	TGTGCCAGCAGTGACCAAGGAGCAACGAACACCGGGGAGCTGTTTTTT
TRBV11-2	TRBD1	-	TRBJ1-2	CASSASGGYGYTF	TGTGCCAGCAGCGCTTCAGGGGGCTATGGCTACACCTTC
TRBV29-1	-	-	TRBJ1-4	CSVLRQPNEKLFF	TGCAGCGTTTTGAGACAGCCTAATGAAAAACTGTTTTTT
TRBV4-2	TRBD1	-	TRBJ1-1	CASSQDTGGAFF	TGTGCCAGCAGCCAAGATACAGGGGGAGCTTTCTTT
TRBV5-1	-	few	TRBJ1-1	CASSLAGSLNTEAFF	TGCGCCAGCAGCTTGGCAGGGTCCTTGAACACTGAAGCTTTCTTT
TRBV5-1	TRBD2	-	TRBJ2-5	CASSLGAGEAETQYF	TGCGCCAGCAGCCTGGGTGCGGGGGAGGCGGAGACCCAGTACTTC
TRBV6-5	-	-	TRBJ1-1	CASSSWSDRGTEAFF	TGTGCCAGCAGTTCCTGGTCCGATCGGGGGACTGAAGCTTTCTTT
TRBV5-6	TRBD1	once	TRBJ1-5	CASSLEKDRGAQPQHF	TGTGCCAGCAGCTTGGAGAAGGACAGGGGAGCTCAGCCCCAGCATTTT
TRBV18	-	few	TRBJ1-2	CASSPEEIYGYTF	TGTGCCAGCTCACCAGAGGAGATCTATGGCTACACCTTC
TRBV2	-	-	TRBJ2-2	CASSEAGARLGGELFF	TGTGCCAGCAGTGAAGCGGGGGCCAGACTGGGCGGGGAGCTGTTTTTT
TRBV10-2	TRBD1	few	TRBJ2-5	CASSDTGQGVRETQYF	TGCGCCAGCAGTGATACGGGACAGGGAGTGCGGGAGACCCAGTACTTC
TRBV5-1	-	-	TRBJ1-5	CASSLGGRQPQHF	TGCGCCAGCAGCTTGGGGGGCCGGCAGCCCCAGCATTTT
TRBV5-8	-	few	TRBJ1-5	CASSNQGTRSNQPQHF	TGTGCCAGCAGCAATCAGGGTACCCGGAGCAATCAGCCCCAGCATTTT
TRBV29-1	-	-	TRBJ2-7	CSVVYGKYEQYF	TGCAGCGTTGTGTACGGGAAATACGAGCAGTACTTC
TRBV7-8	-	-	TRBJ2-3	CASSLAGGLNTDTQYF	TGTGCCAGCAGCCTGGCCGGGGGGCTTAACACAGATACGCAGTATTTT
TRBV14	TRBD1	few	TRBJ2-5	CASSQGGGAKTQYF	TGTGCCAGCAGCCAAGGAGGGGGCGCGAAGACCCAGTACTTC
TRBV11-1	TRBD2	-	TRBJ2-3	CASSFSSGVSTDTQYF	TGTGCCAGCAGCTTCTCTAGCGGGGTCAGCACAGATACGCAGTATTTT
TRBV6-5	TRBD1	-	TRBJ1-1	CASQLRQGPLKAFF	TGTGCCAGCCAATTACGACAGGGGCCCCTAAAAGCTTTCTTT
TRBV9	TRBD1	-	TRBJ2-5	CASSVGDSQETQYF	TGTGCCAGCAGCGTAGGGGACAGCCAAGAGACCCAGTACTTC
TRBV5-8	TRBD2	-	TRBJ2-1	CASSLKLAGGYNEQFF	TGTGCCAGCAGCTTGAAACTAGCGGGGGGGTACAATGAGCAGTTCTTC
TRBV2	-	-	TRBJ1-2	CASSESWAGQNYGYTF	TGTGCCAGCAGTGAATCCTGGGCAGGCCAAAACTATGGCTACACCTTC
TRBV7-9	TRBD2	-	TRBJ2-3	CASSLAETSGGQYF	TGTGCCAGCAGCTTAGCCGAGACTAGCGGGGGACAGTATTTT
TRBV30	-	-	TRBJ1-4	CAYNHRDRSEKLFF	TGTGCCTACAACCACAGGGATCGGAGTGAAAAACTGTTTTTT
TRBV10-3	-	-	TRBJ1-2	CAISDRTVPEYGYTF	TGTGCCATCAGTGACCGGACAGTCCCCGAATATGGCTACACCTTC
TRBV5-1	TRBD1	-	TRBJ2-1	CASNLQGASYNEQFF	TGCGCCAGCAACCTCCAGGGGGCGTCCTACAATGAGCAGTTCTTC
TRBV2	TRBD1	many	TRBJ1-2	CASSNRGRGYGYTF	TGTGCCAGCAGTAACAGGGGGCGCGGGTATGGCTACACCTTC
TRBV9	-	-	TRBJ1-4	CASSVTVGAGEKLFF	TGTGCCAGCAGCGTTACAGTGGGGGCTGGCGAAAAACTGTTTTTT
TRBV7-8	-	-	TRBJ2-3	CASSLSRTDTQYF	TGTGCCAGCAGCTTGTCTCGGACAGATACGCAGTATTTT
TRBV24-1	TRBD1	-	TRBJ2-3	CATSDRRQGSDTQYF	TGTGCCACCAGTGACCGAAGACAGGGTTCGGATACGCAGTATTTT
TRBV2	TRBD1	-	TRBJ2-1	CASTYQGDNEQFF	TGTGCCAGCACTTATCAGGGGGACAATGAGCAGTTCTTC
TRBV19	TRBD1	-	TRBJ1-2	CASSIKTGTGYTF	TGTGCCAGTAGTATCAAGACAGGGACCGGCTACACCTTC
TRBV9	TRBD1	-	TRBJ2-3	CASSATGGPQDTQYF	TGTGCCAGCAGCGCCACAGGGGGACCACAGGATACGCAGTATTTT
TRBV24-1	TRBD1	-	TRBJ1-1	CATSDWDREAFF	TGTGCCACCAGTGACTGGGACAGGGAAGCTTTCTTT
TRBV25-1	-	-	TRBJ1-5	CASSELSTSNQPQHF	TGTGCCAGCAGTGAATTGAGCACTAGCAATCAGCCCCAGCATTTT
TRBV19	-	-	TRBJ1-2	CASSMNWEAKYGYTF	TGTGCCAGTAGTATGAACTGGGAGGCGAAATATGGCTACACCTTC
TRBV4-2	TRBD1	once	TRBJ2-5	CASSQVAGGEETQYF	TGTGCCAGCAGCCAAGTTGCAGGGGGCGAGGAGACCCAGTACTTC